This T cell receptor beta chain was obtained from a study of T cell repertoires in cytomegalovirus infection. Study context: Newly reported HLA-C-restricted and thoroughly characterized HLA-B-restricted CMV epitopes were employed. In public TCR beta signatures, there were indications of both CMV infection and matching HLA type.

One entry per CDR3 protein, called by TCRdb with MiXCR from the reads. This table holds under 850,000 distinct CDR3 sequences, 30% to 35% found once. Study findings and constraints: CMV-specific TCR beta clonotypes restricted by HLA-C dominated the ex vivo response.

As concerns this clonotype: Its antigen is currently unknown.

This receptor was taken from a human donor in good health (CMV status not recorded). Some clones in this sample may be carry-over from other donors' samples. The source was cultured PBMCs, collected from culture after CMV antigen stimulation.

The CDR3 DNA is TGTGCCAGCAGCTTAGATGGGGGATACTACGAGCAGTACTTC. It yields the protein CASSLDGGYYEQYF. The chain carries TRBV7-2 and TRBJ2-7; D could derive from TRBD1 or TRBD2 (5 bases each). The length of the CDR3 is 14 residues. Germline CDR1 SGHTA, CDR2 FQGNSA. Trimming cost V 1 base and J 3 bases, with 10 bases left between them.